This T cell receptor (beta chain) is drawn from a study of blood T cell repertoires in COVID-19. Measured with immunoSEQ multiplex PCR; TCRdb has only the in-frame clones, and not every one. The table has 100,000 to 110,000 clones, around four fifths seen once. CDR1 SGHNT and CDR2 YYREEE come from the germline V gene (reference sequence). With V trimmed by 3 bases and J by 3 bases, 6 bases remained unmatched. The CDR3 spans 15 residues. The clonotype was recovered from a man in his forties or fifties with active or convalescent COVID-19. Sequences were obtained from peripheral blood. This chain connects TRBV5-4 to TRBJ2-1; 7 positions agree with TRBD1. The CDR3 DNA sequence: TGTGCCAGCAGCTCGCCGGGACAGAACTACAATGAGCAGTTCTTC. It is translated as CASSSPGQNYNEQFF. The entire variable domain, with the rest obtained from reference TRBV5-4 and TRBJ2-1, is as follows: ETGVTQSPTHLIKTRGQQVTLRCSSQSGHNTVSWYQQALGQGPQFIFQYYREEENGRGNFPPRFSGLQFPNYSSELNVNALELDDSALYLCASSSPGQNYNEQFFGPGTRLTVL.